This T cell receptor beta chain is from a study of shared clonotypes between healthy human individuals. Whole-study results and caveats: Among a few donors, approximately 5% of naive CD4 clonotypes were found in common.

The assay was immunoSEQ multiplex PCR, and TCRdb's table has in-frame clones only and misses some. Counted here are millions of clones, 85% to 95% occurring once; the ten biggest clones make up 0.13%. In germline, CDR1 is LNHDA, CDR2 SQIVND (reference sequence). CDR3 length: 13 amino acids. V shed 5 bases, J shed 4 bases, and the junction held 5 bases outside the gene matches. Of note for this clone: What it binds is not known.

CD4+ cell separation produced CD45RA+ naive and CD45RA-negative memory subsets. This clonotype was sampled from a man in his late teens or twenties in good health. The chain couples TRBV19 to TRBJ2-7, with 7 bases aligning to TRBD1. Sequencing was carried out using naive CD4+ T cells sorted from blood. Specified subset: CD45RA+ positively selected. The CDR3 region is CASSESGGYEQYF. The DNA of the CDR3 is TGTGCCAGTAGTGAGTCAGGGGGATACGAGCAGTACTTC.